This TCR beta chain is from a study of low-dose radiotherapy and immunotherapy resistance in tumors. The length of the CDR3 is 18 residues. Germline lookup yields CDR1 GTSNPN and CDR2 SVGIG (reference sequence). Deletions cut 3 bases from V and 2 bases from J, with 20 bases between. Time point described: before trial treatment. This clonotype has a count of ten or more. First-strand cDNA relied on TRAV- and TRBV-specific primers spanning alpha and beta chains. A roughly 19-cycle PCR with a constant-region primer and V-primer adapter amplified TCRs. Via MiXCR, TCRdb re-called the reads, giving one row per CDR3 protein. The sample yields tens of thousands of distinct CDR3 sequences, 15% to 20% seen once.

The rearrangement links TRBV30 to TRBJ2-6; either TRBD1 or TRBD2 may fit D (5 bases each). The receptor comes from a male donor with prostate cancer. The sequencing used PBMCs, collected before treatment. The CDR3 DNA reads as TGTGCCTGGAGCCGGGTGGGGACCGCAGTCCCTGGGGCCAACGTCCTGACTTTC. Its translation is CAWSRVGTAVPGANVLTF.